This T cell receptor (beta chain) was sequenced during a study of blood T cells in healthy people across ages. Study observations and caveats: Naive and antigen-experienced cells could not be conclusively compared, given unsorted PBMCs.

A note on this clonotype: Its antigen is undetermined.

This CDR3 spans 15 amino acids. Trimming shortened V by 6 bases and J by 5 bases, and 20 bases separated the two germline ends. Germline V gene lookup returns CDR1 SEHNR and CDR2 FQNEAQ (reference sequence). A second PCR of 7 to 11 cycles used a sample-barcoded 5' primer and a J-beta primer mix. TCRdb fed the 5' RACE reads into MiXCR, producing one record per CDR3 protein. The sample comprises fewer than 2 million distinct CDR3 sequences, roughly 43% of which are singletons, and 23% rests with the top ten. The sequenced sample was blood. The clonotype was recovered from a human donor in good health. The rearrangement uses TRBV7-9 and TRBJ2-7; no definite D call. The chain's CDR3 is CASRRSGSLRNEQYF. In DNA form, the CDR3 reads TGTGCCAGCAGGCGGTCTGGCAGTCTACGAAACGAGCAGTACTTC.